This passage covers 31 T cell receptor beta chains from one sample sequenced in a study of shared clonotypes between healthy human individuals. Method: immunoSEQ multiplex PCR; TCRdb's copy keeps in-frame clones and lacks some. The sample lists 80,000 to 100,000 clones, 60% to 75% occurring once. Sequencing was done on a sample of memory CD8+ T cells sorted from blood. Subset: CD45RO+ cells pooled with CCR7-negative TemRA cells. These receptors all come from a man aged 30 to 45 in good health.

The V and J genes are TRBV29-1 and TRBJ1-3, with 7 bases matching TRBD1. Germline-derived CDR1 and CDR2 are SQVTM and ANQGSEA. V lost 7 bases to trimming and J lost 6 bases; unmatched junction nucleotides: 9. CDR3 length equals 13 residues. CDR3 region: CSALAGTENTIYF. The CDR3 region has the DNA TGCAGCGCACTCGCCGGGACAGAAAACACCATATATTTT.

V usage is TRBV19 and J usage is TRBJ2-1, with D possibly matching TRBD2 (6 bases). The CDR3 sequence is 15 residues long. The V end was cut by 3 bases, the J end by 2 bases, with 11 bases between. Germline V CDR1 and CDR2: LNHDA, SQIVND (reference sequence). The CDR3 DNA reads TGTGCCAGTAGTATTGGAGGGGCCCCCTACAATGAGCAGTTCTTC. Translated, it gives CASSIGGAPYNEQFF.

This clone came up many times. This chain joins TRBV27 and TRBJ2-2; TRBD1 might be the D (6 bases). Germline assignment: CDR1 MNHEY and CDR2 SMNVEV (reference sequence). CDR3 length equals 15 residues. V lost 6 bases, J lost 4 bases, and 15 bases lay in between. CDR3 loop: CASSRTGFGTGELFF. DNA of the CDR3: TGTGCCAGCAGCCGAACAGGGTTTGGCACCGGGGAGCTGTTTTTT.

Notes on this clone: Other DNA sequences in the same sample also yield this CDR3. CDR3 sequence reads: CSARGDYGYTF. The CDR3 region has the DNA TGCAGTGCTAGAGGGGACTATGGCTACACCTTC. The V call is TRBV20-1, the J call TRBJ1-2; D ambiguous. The CDR3 is 11 residues long. The V gene's germline CDR1 is DFQATT and CDR2 SNEGSKA (reference sequence). V gave up 1 base and J gave up 3 bases, with 3 bases separating them.

This clone was seen more than once but under ten times. The chain employs TRBV28 and TRBJ2-1; maybe TRBD2 (6 bases). Trimming took 10 bases from V and 0 from J, leaving 19 bases between them. This CDR3 comprises 16 residues. Germline V lookup: CDR1 MDHEN, CDR2 SYDVKM. CDR3 residues: CANYTGGMDSYNEQFF. CDR3 sequence (DNA): TGTGCCAACTACACGGGCGGGATGGACTCCTACAATGAGCAGTTCTTC.

In this sample, this clone turned up a few times. V and J are TRBV12-2 and TRBJ2-5. TRBV12-2 is assigned pseudogene status. This CDR3 contains 12 residues. The CDR3 reads CASRLVTGPKYF. CDR3 nucleotides: TGTGCAAGTCGCTTAGTAACGGGGCCGAAGTACTTC.

J is TRBJ2-1 and V is TRBV21-1; the table's D call of TRBD2 was not tested on the DNA. TRBV21-1 is a pseudogene segment. The CDR3 extends over 15 amino acids. Written as DNA, the CDR3 is TGTGCCAGCACCCCTCGGGAGGAGATGGGCAATGAGCAGTTCTTC. This gives the protein CASTPREEMGNEQFF.

The rearrangement links TRBV4-2 to TRBJ2-7; perhaps TRBD1 as D (6 bases). This CDR3 has 16 amino acids. V lost 3 bases and J lost 0, with 15 bases in between. CDR1 and CDR2 (germline): LGHNA, YNFKEQ. The CDR3 DNA is TGTGCCAGCAGCCAGGCAAACAGGGTTCTCTCCTACGAGCAGTACTTC. Amino acids: CASSQANRVLSYEQYF.

To note about this clone: Additional DNA sequences in this sample encode the identical CDR3. The chain is built from TRBV19 and TRBJ2-1; D gene uncertain. The ends were cut back, 5 bases at V and 1 base at J, with 6 bases in the middle. The CDR3 extends over 13 amino acids. CDR1 LNHDA and CDR2 SQIVND come from the germline V gene (reference sequence). The CDR3 coding sequence is TGTGCCAGTAGTTGGGGTTCCTACAATGAGCAGTTCTTC. This sequence encodes CASSWGSYNEQFF.

This clone was seen once. The V gene is TRBV10-3, the J gene TRBJ2-7; a weak D match, TRBD1 (5 bases). Trimming took off 8 bases at V and 0 bases at J, with 11 bases between the two ends. CDR1 is ENHRY and CDR2 is SYGVKD in the germline V gene. CDR3 size: 13 residues. The CDR3 is CAIGLDSSYEQYF. DNA of the CDR3: TGTGCCATCGGCCTCGACAGCTCCTACGAGCAGTACTTC.

The chain recombines TRBV11-1 with TRBJ2-3; D uncertain. Germline V CDR1 and CDR2: SGHAT, FQDESV (reference sequence). Trimming pared 4 bases from V and 3 bases from J, leaving 17 bases between. CDR3 length equals 16 residues. Here the CDR3 reads CASSSSRGPGTDTQYF. As DNA, the CDR3 is TGTGCCAGCAGCTCGTCGCGTGGCCCAGGAACAGATACGCAGTATTTT.

This clone came up once. This chain connects TRBV27 to TRBJ2-3; D is ambiguous. The germline CDR1 and CDR2 sequences are MNHEY and SMNVEV (reference sequence). The V and J ends lost 1 base and 1 base respectively, with 9 bases between them. The length of the CDR3 is 15 residues. CDR3 sequence: CASSLWVVGTDTQYF. For the CDR3, the DNA is TGTGCCAGCAGTTTATGGGTTGTGGGCACAGATACGCAGTATTTT.

The rearrangement uses TRBV18 and TRBJ2-7, with D perhaps being TRBD1 or TRBD2 (5 bases each). CDR1 is KGHSH, CDR2 LQKENI, per germline. The CDR3 has 15 amino acids. Trimming pared 0 bases from V and 2 bases from J, leaving 11 bases between. The CDR3 region is CASSPPQRGTYEQYF. In nucleotides, the CDR3 is TGTGCCAGCTCACCACCTCAGAGGGGAACCTACGAGCAGTACTTC.

The CDR3 is CSVAPMSTEAFF. The DNA for the CDR3 is TGCAGCGTCGCTCCCATGAGCACTGAAGCTTTCTTT. The chain joins TRBV29-1 to TRBJ1-1; D is ambiguous. The V gene lost 6 bases and the J gene lost 4 bases, with 12 bases spanning the gap. The CDR3 is 12 amino acids. Germline assignment: CDR1 SQVTM and CDR2 ANQGSEA.

The gene calls are TRBV5-1 and TRBJ2-1; 12 bases are shared with TRBD2. The CDR3 runs to 16 residues. J lost 3 bases, V lost 4 bases, and 5 bases had no gene match. Germline-derived CDR1 and CDR2 are SGHRS and YFSETQ. CDR3 loop: CASSTELAGGYNEQFF. The CDR3 nucleotides read TGCGCCAGCAGCACAGAACTAGCGGGAGGCTACAATGAGCAGTTCTTC. Together with reference TRBV5-1 and TRBJ2-1, the CDR3 gives the full variable domain: KAGVTQTPRYLIKTRGQQVTLSCSPISGHRSVSWYQQTPGQGLQFLFEYFSETQRNKGNFPGRFSGRQFSNSRSEMNVSTLELGDSALYLCASSTELAGGYNEQFFGPGTRLTVL.

This sequence joins TRBV27 and TRBJ2-2, with TRBD1 as a possible D gene (5 bases). Germline assignment: CDR1 MNHEY and CDR2 SMNVEV (reference sequence). This CDR3 contains 15 residues. Trimming stripped 5 bases from V and 0 bases from J, with 10 bases between. CDR3: CASSTQGPNTGELFF. The CDR3 DNA reads as TGTGCCAGCAGTACCCAGGGCCCGAACACCGGGGAGCTGTTTTTT.

V usage is TRBV9 and J usage is TRBJ2-2, with 10 bases aligning to TRBD2. This CDR3 spans 18 amino acids. With 3 bases clipped from V and 10 bases from J, the junction kept 18 bases outside the gene matches. Germline V gene sequence: CDR1 SGDLS, CDR2 YYNGEE. The CDR3 here is CASSEQITSGNTGSELFF. The CDR3 DNA sequence: TGTGCCAGCAGCGAACAAATTACTAGCGGGAACACCGGGTCGGAGCTGTTTTTT.

The J gene is TRBJ2-5, the V gene TRBV7-9; D unresolved. Trimming left V 5 bases short and J 5 bases short, with 6 bases between. Germline CDR1 reads SEHNR; CDR2 reads FQNEAQ (reference sequence). The CDR3 is made up of 11 amino acids. The DNA of the CDR3 is TGTGCCAGCAGCCCCCAGGAGACCCAGTACTTC. Its protein product is CASSPQETQYF.

The V call is TRBV6-1, the J call TRBJ2-7, with 10 bases identical to TRBD2. CDR1 MNHNS and CDR2 SASEGT come from the germline V gene. The CDR3 runs to 15 residues. Unmatched junction bases numbered 10, after V lost 6 bases and J lost 5 bases. This CDR3 is CASSFLAGEGNEQYF. In nucleotides, the CDR3 is TGTGCCAGCAGCTTTCTAGCGGGAGAGGGCAACGAGCAGTACTTC.

This clone was detected only a few times. This may stem from a read error, because a much larger clone lies one nucleotide away. The chain uses TRBV25-1 and TRBJ2-7; possible D gene TRBD2, 5 bases. Deletions cut 1 base from V and 7 bases from J, with 5 bases between. Per the germline V gene, CDR1 is MGHDK and CDR2 is SYGVNS. The CDR3 length is 11 residues. CDR3 region: CASSESGEQYF. The CDR3 DNA sequence: TGTGCCAGCAGTGAATCGGGGGAGCAGTACTTC.

This rearrangement joins TRBV10-1 to TRBJ2-6; 8 bases match TRBD1. There are 18 residues in the CDR3. CDR1 and CDR2 from the germline V gene are WNHNN and SYGVQD (reference sequence). With V trimmed by 4 bases and J by 0 bases, 8 bases remained unmatched. The CDR3 spells CASSVNGQGPSGANVLTF. Written as DNA, the CDR3 is TGCGCCAGCAGTGTTAATGGACAGGGTCCCTCTGGGGCCAACGTCCTGACTTTC.

There are many counts of this clone. V usage is TRBV27 and J usage is TRBJ1-1; a possible D gene is TRBD1 (5 bases). Between the trimmed V and J ends, which lost 5 bases and 2 bases, there was a span of 21 bases. Germline V lookup: CDR1 MNHEY, CDR2 SMNVEV (reference sequence). This CDR3 contains 17 residues. In DNA form, the CDR3 reads TGTGCCAGCAGTCTGACAGAGATTATCCTGACCAACACTGAAGCTTTCTTT. It yields the protein CASSLTEIILTNTEAFF.

The chain recombines TRBV7-9 with TRBJ1-4; 7 positions agree with TRBD1. CDR3 length: 16 residues. Germline lookup yields CDR1 SEHNR and CDR2 FQNEAQ (reference sequence). The V and J ends lost 5 bases and 4 bases, in that order; junction bases with no gene match: 10. The CDR3, as DNA: TGTGCCAGCAGCCCTCAATCGGGACAGCTTAATGAAAAACTGTTTTTT. Protein sequence: CASSPQSGQLNEKLFF.

This clone came up a few times. The V call is TRBV4-1, the J call TRBJ1-2; possible D gene TRBD1, 6 bases. The CDR3 extends over 14 amino acids. Trimming took 7 bases from V and 2 from J, leaving 14 bases between them. Per germline, CDR1 MGHRA and CDR2 YSYEKL. The CDR3 protein is CASTSGESNYGYTF. The CDR3 DNA reads TGCGCCAGCACCTCAGGGGAGTCGAACTATGGCTACACCTTC.

The genes are TRBV9 and TRBJ1-5; possibly TRBD1 for D (5 bases). This CDR3 region has 15 residues. The germline CDR1 and CDR2 sequences are SGDLS and YYNGEE. V dropped 0 bases and J dropped 2 bases, with 9 bases sitting between them. The DNA of the CDR3 is TGTGCCAGCAGCGTAGAGGGGCGAGGCAATCAGCCCCAGCATTTT. Translating gives CASSVEGRGNQPQHF.

CDR3 in amino acids: CASSLVRGNDEQYF. CDR3 in DNA: TGTGCCAGCAGCTTAGTCAGGGGTAACGACGAGCAGTACTTC. V usage is TRBV7-9 and J usage is TRBJ2-5, with a weak D call TRBD1 (6 bases). The DNA end is more similar to TRBJ2-7, so the J call may be wrong. This CDR3 has 14 residues. CDR1 is SEHNR, CDR2 FQNEAQ, per germline (reference sequence).

This clone came up a few times. This sequence joins TRBV15 and TRBJ2-6; D may match TRBD1 or TRBD2 (6 bases each). The CDR3 extends over 18 amino acids. Germline values: CDR1 LNHNV, CDR2 YYDKDF (reference sequence). The V gene lost 7 bases and the J gene lost 0 bases, with 19 bases spanning the gap. The CDR3 nucleotides are TGTGCCACCACCGCTGGGGGGCAGGGCCCCTCTGGGGCCAACGTCCTGACTTTC. Protein sequence: CATTAGGQGPSGANVLTF.

The rearrangement uses TRBV5-6 and TRBJ2-2; D ambiguous. The CDR3 consists of 14 residues. Germline CDR1 reads SGHDT; CDR2 reads YYEEEE. V lost 7 bases and J lost 1, with 11 bases in between. CDR3 nucleotide sequence: TGTGCCAGCGGAATTGGGGAGAACACCGGGGAGCTGTTTTTT. It codes for CASGIGENTGELFF.

The chain links TRBV29-1 to TRBJ2-1; 10 bases align to TRBD2. The CDR3 covers 12 residues. Germline CDR1 and CDR2: SQVTM and ANQGSEA. V lost 7 bases to trimming and J lost 10 bases; unmatched junction nucleotides: 7. The CDR3 loop is CSAIGLADEQFF. In DNA, the CDR3 is TGCAGCGCTATAGGACTAGCGGACGAGCAGTTCTTC.

The chain employs TRBV6-6 and TRBJ1-5, with D tentatively TRBD1 (5 bases). In germline, CDR1 is MNHNY, CDR2 SVGAGI (reference sequence). The CDR3 consists of 15 residues. V was shortened by 8 bases and J by 2 bases, with 16 bases between the two germline ends. The CDR3 sequence: CASVPREIGNQPQHF. The CDR3 nucleotides read TGTGCCAGCGTACCCAGGGAGATTGGCAATCAGCCCCAGCATTTT.

The genes are TRBV28 and TRBJ2-7; D may be TRBD2 (5 bases). Germline CDR1 and CDR2: MDHEN and SYDVKM. The V and J ends lost 7 bases and 0 bases respectively, with 13 bases between them. CDR3 length equals 14 residues. CDR3 sequence: CASNPLAHSYEQYF. The CDR3 DNA reads TGTGCCAGCAACCCGCTAGCCCACTCCTACGAGCAGTACTTC.